This entry describes one TCR beta chain. CDR3 length: 15 amino acids. In germline, CDR1 is DFQATT, CDR2 SNEGSKA (reference sequence). V was pared by 3 bases and J by 4 bases, with 9 bases of the junction left unmatched. This sample is drawn from a study of blood T cell repertoires in COVID-19. About the study: Samples representing acute and convalescent COVID-19 were sourced from the United States, Italy and Spain.

As handled by the study authors: Quantification of nucleated cells was approximated via reference gene primer amplification. TCRdb's table, derived via immunoSEQ multiplex PCR, lists solely in-frame clones and lacks some. V, J and clone size derive from that table, while D and trimming were established from the DNA sequence. This table holds 200,000 to 250,000 clones, 75% to 90% found once. Sequencing was carried out using peripheral blood. The J gene is TRBJ2-5, the V gene TRBV20-1; 9 bases line up with TRBD1. This receptor was taken from a man between 25 and 39 years old with COVID-19, enrolled during active disease. The CDR3 coding sequence is TGCAGTGCTAGTGAACAAATGGGACAGGGAGAGACCCAGTACTTC. It encodes CSASEQMGQGETQYF.